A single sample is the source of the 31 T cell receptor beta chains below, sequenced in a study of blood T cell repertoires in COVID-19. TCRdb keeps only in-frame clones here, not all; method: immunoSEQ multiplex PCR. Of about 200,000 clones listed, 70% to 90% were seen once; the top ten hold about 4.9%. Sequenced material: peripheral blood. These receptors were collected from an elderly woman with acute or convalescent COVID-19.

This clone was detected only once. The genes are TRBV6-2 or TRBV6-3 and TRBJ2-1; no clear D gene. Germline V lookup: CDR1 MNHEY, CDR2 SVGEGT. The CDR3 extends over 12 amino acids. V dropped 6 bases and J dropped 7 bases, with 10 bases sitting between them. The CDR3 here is CASSRGRNEQFF. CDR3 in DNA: TGTGCCAGCAGCCGAGGTAGGAATGAGCAGTTCTTC.

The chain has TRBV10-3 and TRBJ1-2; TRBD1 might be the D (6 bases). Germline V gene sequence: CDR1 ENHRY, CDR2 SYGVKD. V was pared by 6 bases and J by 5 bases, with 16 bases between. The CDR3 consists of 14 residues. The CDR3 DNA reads TGTGCCATCAGACAAAGCCAGGGGAAATATGGCTACACCTTC. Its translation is CAIRQSQGKYGYTF.

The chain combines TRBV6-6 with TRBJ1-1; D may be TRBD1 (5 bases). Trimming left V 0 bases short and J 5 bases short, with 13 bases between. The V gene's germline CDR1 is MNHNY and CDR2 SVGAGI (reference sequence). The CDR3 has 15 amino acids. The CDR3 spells CASSYSPGGVTEAFF. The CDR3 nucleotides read TGTGCCAGCAGTTACTCACCGGGGGGGGTGACTGAAGCTTTCTTT.

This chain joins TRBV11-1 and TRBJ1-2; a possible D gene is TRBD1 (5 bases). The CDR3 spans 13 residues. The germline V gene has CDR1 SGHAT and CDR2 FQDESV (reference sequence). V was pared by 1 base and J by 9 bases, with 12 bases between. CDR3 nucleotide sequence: TGTGCCAGCAGCTTAGTGCAGGGTTTCCGCTACACCTTC. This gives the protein CASSLVQGFRYTF.

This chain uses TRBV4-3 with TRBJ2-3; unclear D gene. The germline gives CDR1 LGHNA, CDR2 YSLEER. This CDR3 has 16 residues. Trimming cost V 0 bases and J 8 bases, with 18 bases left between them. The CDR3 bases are TGCGCCAGCAGCCAAGACGTCTCCCTCGCGGCAACTACGCAGTATTTT. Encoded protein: CASSQDVSLAATTQYF.

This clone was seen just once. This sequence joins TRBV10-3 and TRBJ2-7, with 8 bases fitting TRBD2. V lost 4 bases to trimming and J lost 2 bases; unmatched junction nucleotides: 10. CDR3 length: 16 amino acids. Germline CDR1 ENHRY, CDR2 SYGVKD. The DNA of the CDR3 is TGTGCCATCAGTGCCAGCGGGAGTCGCGTCCCCTACGAGCAGTACTTC. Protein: CAISASGSRVPYEQYF.

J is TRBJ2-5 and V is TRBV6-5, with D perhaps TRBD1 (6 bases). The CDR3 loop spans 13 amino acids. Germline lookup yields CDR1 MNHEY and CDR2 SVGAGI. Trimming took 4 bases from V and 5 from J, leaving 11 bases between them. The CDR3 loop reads CASSFAGVETQYF. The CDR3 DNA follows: TGTGCCAGCAGTTTCGCAGGGGTCGAGACCCAGTACTTC.

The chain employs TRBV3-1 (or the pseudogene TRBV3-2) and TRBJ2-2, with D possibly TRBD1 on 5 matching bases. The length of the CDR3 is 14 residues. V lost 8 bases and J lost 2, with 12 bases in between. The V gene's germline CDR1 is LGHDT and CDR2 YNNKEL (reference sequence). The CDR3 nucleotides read TGTGCCAGCGATGGGGCACCCAACACCGGGGAGCTGTTTTTT. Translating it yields CASDGAPNTGELFF.

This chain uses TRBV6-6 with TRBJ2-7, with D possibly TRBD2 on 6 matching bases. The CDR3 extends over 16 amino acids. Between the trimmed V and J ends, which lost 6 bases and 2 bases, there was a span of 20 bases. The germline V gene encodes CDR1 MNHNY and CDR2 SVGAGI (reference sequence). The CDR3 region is CASRSLTGGGTYEQYF. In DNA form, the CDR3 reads TGTGCCAGCAGATCCCTTACAGGCGGAGGGACCTACGAGCAGTACTTC.

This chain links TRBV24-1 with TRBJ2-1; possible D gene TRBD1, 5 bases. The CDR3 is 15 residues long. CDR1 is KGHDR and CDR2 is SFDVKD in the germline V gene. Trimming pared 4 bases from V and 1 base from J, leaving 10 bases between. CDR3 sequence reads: CATSEAGKSYNEQFF. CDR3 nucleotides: TGTGCCACCAGTGAGGCAGGGAAGTCCTACAATGAGCAGTTCTTC.

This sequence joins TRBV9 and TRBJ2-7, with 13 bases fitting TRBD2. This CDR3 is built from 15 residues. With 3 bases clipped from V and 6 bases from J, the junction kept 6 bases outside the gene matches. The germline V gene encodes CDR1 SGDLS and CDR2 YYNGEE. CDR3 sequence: CASSARTSGRSEQYF. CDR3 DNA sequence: TGTGCCAGCAGCGCCCGGACTAGCGGGAGATCCGAGCAGTACTTC.

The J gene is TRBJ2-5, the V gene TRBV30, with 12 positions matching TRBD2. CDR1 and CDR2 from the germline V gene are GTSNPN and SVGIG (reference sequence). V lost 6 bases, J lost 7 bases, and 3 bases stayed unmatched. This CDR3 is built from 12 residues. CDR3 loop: CACGLAGLTQYF. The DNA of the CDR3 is TGTGCCTGCGGACTAGCGGGGTTGACCCAGTACTTC.

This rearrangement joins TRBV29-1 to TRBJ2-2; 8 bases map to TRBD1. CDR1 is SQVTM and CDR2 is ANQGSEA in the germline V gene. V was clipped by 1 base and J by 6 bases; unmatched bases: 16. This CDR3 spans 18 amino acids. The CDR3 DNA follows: TGCAGCGTTGAAGGAGTATCACAAGAACAGGGGGTCCCCGGGGAGCTGTTTTTT. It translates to CSVEGVSQEQGVPGELFF.

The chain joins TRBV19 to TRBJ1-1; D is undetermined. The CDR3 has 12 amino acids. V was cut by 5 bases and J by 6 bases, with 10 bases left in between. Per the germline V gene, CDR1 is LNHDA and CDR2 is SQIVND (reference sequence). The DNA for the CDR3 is TGTGCCAGTAGTGAAACAGCGGCTGAAGCTTTCTTT. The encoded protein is CASSETAAEAFF.

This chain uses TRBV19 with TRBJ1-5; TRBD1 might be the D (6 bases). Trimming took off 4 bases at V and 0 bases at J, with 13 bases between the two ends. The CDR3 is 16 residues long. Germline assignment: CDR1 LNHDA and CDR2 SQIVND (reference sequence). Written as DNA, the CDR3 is TGTGCCAGTAGTAGGGACACATCTTATAGCAATCAGCCCCAGCATTTT. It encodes CASSRDTSYSNQPQHF.

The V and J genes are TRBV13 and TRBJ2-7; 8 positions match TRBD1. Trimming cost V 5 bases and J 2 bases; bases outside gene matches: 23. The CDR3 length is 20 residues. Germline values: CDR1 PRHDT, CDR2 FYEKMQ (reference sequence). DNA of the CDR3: TGTGCCAGCAGCAGCCGCGGCCTGACATGGACAGGGAACTCGCCCTACGAGCAGTACTTC. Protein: CASSSRGLTWTGNSPYEQYF.

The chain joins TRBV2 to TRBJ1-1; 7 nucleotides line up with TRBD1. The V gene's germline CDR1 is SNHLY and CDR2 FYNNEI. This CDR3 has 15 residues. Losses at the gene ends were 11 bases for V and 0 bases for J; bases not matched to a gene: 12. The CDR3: CASKGGGTVNTEAFF. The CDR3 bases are TGTGCCTCGAAAGGGGGCGGGACAGTGAACACTGAAGCTTTCTTT.

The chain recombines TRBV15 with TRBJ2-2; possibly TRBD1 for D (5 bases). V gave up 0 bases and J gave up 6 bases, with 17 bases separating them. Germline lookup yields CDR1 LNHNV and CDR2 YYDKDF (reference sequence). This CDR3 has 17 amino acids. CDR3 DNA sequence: TGTGCCACCAGCAGAGATGTGATGACAGCCCTTTCCGGGGAGCTGTTTTTT. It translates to CATSRDVMTALSGELFF.

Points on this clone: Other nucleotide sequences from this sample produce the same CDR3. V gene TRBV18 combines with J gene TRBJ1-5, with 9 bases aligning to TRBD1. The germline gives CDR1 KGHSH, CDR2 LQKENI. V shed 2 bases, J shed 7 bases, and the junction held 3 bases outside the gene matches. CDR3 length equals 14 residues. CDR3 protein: CASSPDRGKQPQHF. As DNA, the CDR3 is TGTGCCAGCTCACCAGACAGGGGGAAGCAGCCCCAGCATTTT.

The CDR3 region is CASSGLIAGGPTGELFF. The CDR3 region has the DNA TGTGCCAGCAGCGGATTAATAGCGGGAGGGCCCACCGGGGAGCTGTTTTTT. V usage is TRBV9 and J usage is TRBJ2-2; TRBD2 matches at 11 bases. J gave up 4 bases and V 3 bases, and 8 bases lay outside the gene matches. Germline V lookup: CDR1 SGDLS, CDR2 YYNGEE. The CDR3 runs to 17 residues.

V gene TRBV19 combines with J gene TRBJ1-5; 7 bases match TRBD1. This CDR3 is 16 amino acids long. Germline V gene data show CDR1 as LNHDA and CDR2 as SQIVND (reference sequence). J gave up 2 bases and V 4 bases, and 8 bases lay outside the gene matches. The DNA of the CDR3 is TGTGCCAGTAGTACAGAACAGGGGATTGGCAATCAGCCCCAGCATTTT. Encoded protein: CASSTEQGIGNQPQHF.

The CDR3 loop is CASSNVRGPDTQYF. CDR3 bases: TGTGCCAGCAGCAATGTCCGGGGTCCAGATACGCAGTATTTT. This chain uses TRBV21-1 with TRBJ2-3; TRBD2 is taken as the D call from the table, unchecked against the DNA. TRBV21-1 has pseudogene status. This CDR3 is 14 amino acids long.

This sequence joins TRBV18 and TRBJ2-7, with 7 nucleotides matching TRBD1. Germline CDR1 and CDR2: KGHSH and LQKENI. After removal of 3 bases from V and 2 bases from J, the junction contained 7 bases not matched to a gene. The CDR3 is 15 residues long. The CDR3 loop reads CASSPETGTAYEQYF. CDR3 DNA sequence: TGTGCCAGCTCACCTGAGACCGGGACAGCCTACGAGCAGTACTTC.

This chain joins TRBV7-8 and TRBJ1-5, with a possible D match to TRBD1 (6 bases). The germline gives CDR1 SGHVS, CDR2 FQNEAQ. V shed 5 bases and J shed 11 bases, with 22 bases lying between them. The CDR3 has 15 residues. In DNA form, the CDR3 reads TGTGCCAGCAGCCTGAGCGGGGGCAGGGGCTCGTCCCAGCATTTT. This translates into CASSLSGGRGSSQHF.

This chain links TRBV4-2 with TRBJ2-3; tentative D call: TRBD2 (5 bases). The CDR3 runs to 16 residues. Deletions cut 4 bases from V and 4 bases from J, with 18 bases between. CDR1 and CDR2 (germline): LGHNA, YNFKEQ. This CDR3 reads CASSPEGRGSSDTQYF. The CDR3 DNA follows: TGTGCCAGCAGCCCAGAGGGAAGAGGGTCATCAGATACGCAGTATTTT.

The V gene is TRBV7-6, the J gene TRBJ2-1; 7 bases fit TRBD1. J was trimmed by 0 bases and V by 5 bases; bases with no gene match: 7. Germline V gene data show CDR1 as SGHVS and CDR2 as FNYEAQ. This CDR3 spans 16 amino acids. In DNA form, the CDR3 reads TGTGCCAGCAGCCCAAGACAGGGACGCTCCTACAATGAGCAGTTCTTC. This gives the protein CASSPRQGRSYNEQFF.

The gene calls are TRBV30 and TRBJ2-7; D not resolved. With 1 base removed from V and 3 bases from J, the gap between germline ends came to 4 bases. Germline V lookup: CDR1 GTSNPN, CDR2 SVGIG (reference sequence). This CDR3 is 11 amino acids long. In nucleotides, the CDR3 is TGTGCCTGGAGTGCTAACTACGAGCAGTACTTC. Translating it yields CAWSANYEQYF.

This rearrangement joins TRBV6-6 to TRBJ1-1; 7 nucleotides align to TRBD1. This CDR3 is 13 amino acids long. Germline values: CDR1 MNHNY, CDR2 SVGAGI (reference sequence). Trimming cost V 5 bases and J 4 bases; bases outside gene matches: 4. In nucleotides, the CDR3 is TGTGCCAGCAGTCCGACAGGGTTCACTGAAGCTTTCTTT. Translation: CASSPTGFTEAFF.

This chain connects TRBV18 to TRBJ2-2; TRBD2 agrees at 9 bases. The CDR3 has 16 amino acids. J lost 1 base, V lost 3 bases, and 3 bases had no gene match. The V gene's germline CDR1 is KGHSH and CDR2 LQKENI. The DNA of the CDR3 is TGTGCCAGCTCACCTCGACTAGCGGAGAACACCGGGGAGCTGTTTTTT. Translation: CASSPRLAENTGELFF.

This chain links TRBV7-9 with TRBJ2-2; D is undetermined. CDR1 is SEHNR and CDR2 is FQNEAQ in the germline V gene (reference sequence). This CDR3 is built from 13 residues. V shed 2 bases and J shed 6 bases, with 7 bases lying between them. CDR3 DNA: TGTGCCAGCAGCTTAATTTCGGCCGGGGAGCTGTTTTTT. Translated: CASSLISAGELFF.

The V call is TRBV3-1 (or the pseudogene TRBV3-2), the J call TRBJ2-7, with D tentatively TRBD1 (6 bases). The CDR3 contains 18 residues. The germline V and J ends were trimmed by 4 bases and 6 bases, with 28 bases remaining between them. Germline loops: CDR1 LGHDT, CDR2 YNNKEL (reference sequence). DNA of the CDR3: TGTGCCAGCAGCCGCCGGTCGGGCCCAACAGGGTCCAGGCGCGAGCAGTACTTC. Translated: CASSRRSGPTGSRREQYF.